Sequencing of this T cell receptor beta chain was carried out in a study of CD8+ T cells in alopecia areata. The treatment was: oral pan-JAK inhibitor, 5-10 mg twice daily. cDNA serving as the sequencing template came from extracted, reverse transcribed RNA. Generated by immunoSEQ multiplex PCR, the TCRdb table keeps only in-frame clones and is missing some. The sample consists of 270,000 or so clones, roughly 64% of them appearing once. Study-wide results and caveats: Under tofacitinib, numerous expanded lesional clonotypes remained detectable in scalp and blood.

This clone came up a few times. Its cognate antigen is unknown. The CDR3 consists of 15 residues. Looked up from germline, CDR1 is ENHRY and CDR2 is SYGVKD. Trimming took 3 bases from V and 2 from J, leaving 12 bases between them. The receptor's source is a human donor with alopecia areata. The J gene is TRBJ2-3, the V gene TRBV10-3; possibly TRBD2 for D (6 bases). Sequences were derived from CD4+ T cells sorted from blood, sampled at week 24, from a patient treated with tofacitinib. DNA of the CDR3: TGTGCCATCAGTGATTCGCGGGGCTCCACAGATACGCAGTATTTT. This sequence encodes CAISDSRGSTDTQYF.